This T cell receptor (beta chain) was sequenced in a study of cytomegalovirus exposure and HLA in healthy donors. Study background: In a later analysis, the roughly 120 validation repertoires were reported to have used the same platform as the 600 to 700 first-cohort repertoires. Study conclusions and caveats: Some public TCRs appeared in many individuals, while most sequences were rare. Altogether, 150 to 200 TCR beta chains were recorded as cytomegalovirus-associated. A classifier reportedly called cytomegalovirus status with high sensitivity and specificity.

Measured with immunoSEQ multiplex PCR; TCRdb has only the in-frame clones, and not every one. The table lists more than 200,000 clones, roughly 91% of them singletons. Trimming at V came to 2 bases and at J to 7 bases, leaving 10 bases not matched to a gene. Per the germline V gene, CDR1 is MNHEY and CDR2 is SVGAGI. The CDR3 length is 15 residues. A note on this clone: Its target is unknown.

The sequenced sample consisted of PBMCs. The receptor's source is a woman between 25 and 40 years old in good health and CMV-seronegative. The chain employs TRBV6-5 and TRBJ2-7; 8 nucleotides match TRBD2. The CDR3 sequence: CASSYEAGGRGEQYF. The CDR3 DNA is TGTGCCAGCAGTTACGAGGCGGGAGGTAGGGGGGAGCAGTACTTC.